A single sample is the source of the 14 T cell receptor beta chains below, sequenced in a study of T cells after yellow fever vaccination. One entry per CDR3 protein results from TCRdb running MiXCR on the 5' RACE reads. The sample lists approximately 170,000 distinct CDR3 sequences, approximately 10% seen once, with about 40% in the top ten. Sequencing used CD8+ T cells sorted from PBMCs, obtained 15 days after the yellow fever booster vaccination. The receptors come from a man younger than 30 who received the YFV17D yellow fever vaccine.

This clonotype was recorded a few times. The V and J genes are TRBV28 and TRBJ2-1, with 15 bases aligning to TRBD2. The CDR3 covers 18 residues. V trimming: 5 bases; J trimming: 2 bases; junction bases outside the gene matches: 7. In germline, CDR1 is MDHEN, CDR2 SYDVKM. The CDR3 DNA is TGTGCCAGCAGTCCCCGGACTAGCGGGGGGGCCCCCTACAATGAGCAGTTCTTC. Protein product: CASSPRTSGGAPYNEQFF. Complete variable domain (other parts from reference TRBV28 and TRBJ2-1): DVKVTQSSRYLVKRTGEKVFLECVQDMDHENMFWYRQDPGLGLRLIYFSYDVKMKEKGDIPEGYSVSREKKERFSLILESASTNQTSMYLCASSPRTSGGAPYNEQFFGPGTRLTVL.

This clonotype was seen a few times. V usage is TRBV11-1 and J usage is TRBJ2-7, with 7 bases matching TRBD1. CDR1 and CDR2 from the germline V gene are SGHAT and FQDESV (reference sequence). CDR3 length: 14 residues. With 4 bases clipped from V and 3 bases from J, the junction kept 6 bases outside the gene matches. CDR3: CASSSRQGSYEQYF. The CDR3 DNA is TGTGCCAGCAGCTCGCGACAGGGCAGCTACGAGCAGTACTTC.

This clonotype was seen a few times. V gene TRBV11-1 combines with J gene TRBJ2-3, with 9 bases aligning to TRBD2. This CDR3 has 17 amino acids. The ends lost 5 bases at V and 2 bases at J; junction bases unmatched: 11. From germline, CDR1 is SGHAT and CDR2 FQDESV (reference sequence). This CDR3 reads CASSDGGRGQYTDTQYF. The CDR3, as DNA: TGTGCCAGCAGCGACGGCGGGAGGGGACAGTACACAGATACGCAGTATTTT.

The chain carries TRBV6-6 and TRBJ2-1; a weak D match, TRBD2 (6 bases). V lost 6 bases, J lost 0 bases, and 12 bases lay in between. This CDR3 region has 15 residues. Germline V lookup: CDR1 MNHNY, CDR2 SVGAGI (reference sequence). The CDR3 DNA reads as TGTGCCAGCAGACGGGGGACGAGCTCCTACAATGAGCAGTTCTTC. Translating it yields CASRRGTSSYNEQFF.

The J gene is TRBJ2-2, the V gene TRBV15; D gene uncertain. V lost 8 bases and J lost 3, with 10 bases in between. Germline V gene data show CDR1 as LNHNV and CDR2 as YYDKDF (reference sequence). The CDR3 covers 13 residues. The CDR3 protein is CATAGEDTGELFF. For the CDR3, the DNA is TGTGCCACCGCTGGCGAAGACACCGGGGAGCTGTTTTTT.

This clonotype was observed a few times. The J gene is TRBJ2-1, the V gene TRBV28, with D possibly matching TRBD2 (5 bases). Deletions cut 10 bases from V and 2 bases from J, with 15 bases between. The CDR3 extends over 14 amino acids. The germline gives CDR1 MDHEN, CDR2 SYDVKM. The DNA of the CDR3 is TGTGCCACCAGAGGTGGGGAGCCCTACAATGAGCAGTTCTTC. As protein: CATRGGEPYNEQFF.

V gene TRBV6-5 combines with J gene TRBJ2-7; D might be TRBD2 (5 bases). The length of the CDR3 is 15 residues. From germline, CDR1 is MNHEY and CDR2 SVGAGI. The V and J ends lost 0 bases and 0 bases respectively, with 9 bases between them. CDR3 sequence reads: CASSYSRESSYEQYF. As DNA, the CDR3 is TGTGCCAGCAGTTACTCGAGGGAAAGCTCCTACGAGCAGTACTTC.

The V gene is TRBV6-5, the J gene TRBJ2-3, with D unresolved. Germline V gene sequence: CDR1 MNHEY, CDR2 SVGAGI. CDR3 length: 16 amino acids. V was cut by 4 bases and J by 5 bases, with 19 bases left in between. The CDR3 spells CASSLSWRGGGDTQYF. Here the CDR3 DNA reads TGTGCCAGCAGTTTATCCTGGAGAGGTGGCGGAGATACGCAGTATTTT.

This clonotype was detected a few times. The genes are TRBV28 and TRBJ2-7, with D tentatively TRBD1 or TRBD2 (5 bases each). CDR3 length: 16 residues. Germline CDR1 and CDR2: MDHEN and SYDVKM. Trimming removed 4 bases from V and 9 bases from J, with 25 bases in between. Here the CDR3 reads CASSSDQLGTGQRQYV. DNA for the CDR3: TGTGCCAGCAGTTCCGACCAACTCGGGACCGGTCAGCGGCAGTACGTC.

The CDR3 reads CASSLTPVTDTQYF. For the CDR3, the DNA is TGTGCCAGCAGCTTGACACCCGTGACAGATACGCAGTATTTT. The V gene is TRBV11-2, the J gene TRBJ2-3; D unclear. Germline V gene data show CDR1 as SGHAT and CDR2 as FQNNGV. V lost 3 bases and J lost 3, with 10 bases in between. This CDR3 is built from 14 residues.

This clonotype was found a few times. The rearrangement uses TRBV4-1 and TRBJ1-5; D remains unclear. The CDR3 has 15 residues. The V end lost 0 bases, the J end lost 6 bases, and 12 bases lay between the germline ends. CDR1 and CDR2 from the germline V gene are MGHRA and YSYEKL. The CDR3 nucleotides read TGCGCCAGCAGCCAAGATTTGACGGGTAGTCAGCCCCAGCATTTT. Translating it yields CASSQDLTGSQPQHF.

The chain employs TRBV9 and TRBJ2-1; D perhaps matches TRBD1 (6 bases). The germline V gene has CDR1 SGDLS and CDR2 YYNGEE. This CDR3 region has 18 residues. V lost 4 bases to trimming and J lost 0 bases, with 20 bases between them. CDR3 DNA: TGTGCCAGCAGCCCATCTTGGACAGCTTTTTCCTCCTACAATGAGCAGTTCTTC. It yields the protein CASSPSWTAFSSYNEQFF. Combining the CDR3 with reference TRBV9 and TRBJ2-1 gives the whole variable domain DSGVTQTPKHLITATGQRVTLRCSPRSGDLSVYWYQQSLDQGLQFLIQYYNGEERAKGNILERFSAQQFPDLHSELNLSSLELGDSALYFCASSPSWTAFSSYNEQFFGPGTRLTVL.

The chain combines TRBV5-1 with TRBJ2-1; 8 positions match TRBD2. The CDR3 sequence is 15 residues long. Looked up from germline, CDR1 is SGHRS and CDR2 is YFSETQ. V gave up 2 bases and J gave up 3 bases; unmatched junction bases: 4. CDR3 DNA sequence: TGCGCCAGCAGCTTTGTCAGCGGGGGCTACAATGAGCAGTTCTTC. Protein: CASSFVSGGYNEQFF.

V and J are TRBV3-1 and TRBJ1-2; D gene unclear. Germline assignment: CDR1 LGHDT and CDR2 YNNKEL (reference sequence). Trimming left V 0 bases short and J 6 bases short, with 14 bases between. The CDR3 totals 15 residues. The CDR3 sequence: CASSQDGTAIHGYTF. DNA for the CDR3: TGTGCCAGCAGCCAAGATGGAACAGCAATTCATGGCTACACCTTC.